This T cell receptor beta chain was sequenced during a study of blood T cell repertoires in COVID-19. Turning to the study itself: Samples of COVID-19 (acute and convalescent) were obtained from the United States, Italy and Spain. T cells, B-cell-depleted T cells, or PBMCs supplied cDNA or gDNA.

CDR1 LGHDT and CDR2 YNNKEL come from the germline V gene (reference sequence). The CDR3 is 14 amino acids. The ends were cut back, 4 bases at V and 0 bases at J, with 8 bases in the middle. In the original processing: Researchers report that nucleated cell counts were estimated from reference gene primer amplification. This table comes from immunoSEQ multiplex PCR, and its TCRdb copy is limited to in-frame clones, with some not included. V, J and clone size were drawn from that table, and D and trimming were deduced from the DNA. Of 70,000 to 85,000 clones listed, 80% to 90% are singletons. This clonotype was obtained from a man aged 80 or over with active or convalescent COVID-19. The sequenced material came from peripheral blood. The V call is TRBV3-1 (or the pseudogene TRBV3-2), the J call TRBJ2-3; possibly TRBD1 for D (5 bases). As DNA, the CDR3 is TGTGCCAGCAGCCCGACAGAAAGCACAGATACGCAGTATTTT. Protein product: CASSPTESTDTQYF.